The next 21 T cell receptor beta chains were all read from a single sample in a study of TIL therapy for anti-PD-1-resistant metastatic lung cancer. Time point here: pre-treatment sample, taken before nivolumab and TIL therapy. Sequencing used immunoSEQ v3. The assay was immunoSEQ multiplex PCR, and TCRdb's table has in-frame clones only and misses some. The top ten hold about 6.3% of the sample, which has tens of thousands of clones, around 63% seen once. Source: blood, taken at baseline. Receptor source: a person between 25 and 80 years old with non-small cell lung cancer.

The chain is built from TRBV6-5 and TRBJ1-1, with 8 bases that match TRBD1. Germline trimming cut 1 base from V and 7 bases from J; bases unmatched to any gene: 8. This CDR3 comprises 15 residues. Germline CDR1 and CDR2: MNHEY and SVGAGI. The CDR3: CASSYYQGAEFEAFF. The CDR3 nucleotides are TGTGCCAGCAGTTACTACCAGGGGGCCGAATTTGAAGCTTTCTTT.

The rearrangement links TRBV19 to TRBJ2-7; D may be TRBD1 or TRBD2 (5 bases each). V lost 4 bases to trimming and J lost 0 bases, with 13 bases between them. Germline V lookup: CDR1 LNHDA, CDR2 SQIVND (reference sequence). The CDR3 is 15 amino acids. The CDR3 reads CASSKRGESSYEQYF. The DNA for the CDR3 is TGTGCCAGTAGTAAGAGGGGAGAGAGCTCCTACGAGCAGTACTTC.

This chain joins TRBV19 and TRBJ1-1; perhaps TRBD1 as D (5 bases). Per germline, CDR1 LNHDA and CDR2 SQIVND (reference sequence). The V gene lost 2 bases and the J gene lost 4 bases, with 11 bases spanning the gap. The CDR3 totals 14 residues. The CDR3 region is CASSIQGVSTEAFF. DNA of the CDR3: TGTGCCAGTAGTATACAAGGGGTCAGCACTGAAGCTTTCTTT. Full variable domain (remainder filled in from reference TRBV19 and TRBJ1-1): DGGITQSPKYLFRKEGQNVTLSCEQNLNHDAMYWYRQDPGQGLRLIYYSQIVNDFQKGDIAEGYSVSREKKESFPLTVTSAQKNPTAFYLCASSIQGVSTEAFFGQGTRLTVV.

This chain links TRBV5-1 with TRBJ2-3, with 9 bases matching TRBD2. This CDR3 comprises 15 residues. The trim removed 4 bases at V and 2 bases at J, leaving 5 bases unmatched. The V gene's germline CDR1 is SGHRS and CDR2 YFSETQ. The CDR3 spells CASSAGLAHTDTQYF. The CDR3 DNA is TGCGCCAGCAGCGCCGGACTAGCGCACACAGATACGCAGTATTTT. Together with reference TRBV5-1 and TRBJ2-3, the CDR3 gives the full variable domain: KAGVTQTPRYLIKTRGQQVTLSCSPISGHRSVSWYQQTPGQGLQFLFEYFSETQRNKGNFPGRFSGRQFSNSRSEMNVSTLELGDSALYLCASSAGLAHTDTQYFGPGTRLTVL.

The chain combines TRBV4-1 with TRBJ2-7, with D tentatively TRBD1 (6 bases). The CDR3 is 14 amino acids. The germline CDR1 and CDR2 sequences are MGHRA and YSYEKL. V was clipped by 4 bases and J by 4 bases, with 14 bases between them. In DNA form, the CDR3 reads TGCGCCAGCAGCCCCAGCACAGGGCCATACGAGCAGTACTTC. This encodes CASSPSTGPYEQYF.

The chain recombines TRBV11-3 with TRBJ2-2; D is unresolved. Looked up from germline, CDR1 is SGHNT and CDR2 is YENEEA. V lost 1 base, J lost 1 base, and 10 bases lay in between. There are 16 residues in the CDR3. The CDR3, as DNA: TGTGCCAGCAGCTTAGGGATGCCCCTGAACACCGGGGAGCTGTTTTTT. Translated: CASSLGMPLNTGELFF.

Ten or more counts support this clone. CDR3 protein: CASSLAKTTEAFF. The CDR3 DNA reads as TGTGCCAGCAGCCTGGCCAAGACCACTGAAGCTTTCTTT. V gene TRBV14 combines with J gene TRBJ1-1; D is undetermined. Trimming removed 4 bases at V and 4 bases at J, with 10 bases between. The CDR3 sequence is 13 residues long. Germline V lookup: CDR1 SGHDN, CDR2 FVKESK.

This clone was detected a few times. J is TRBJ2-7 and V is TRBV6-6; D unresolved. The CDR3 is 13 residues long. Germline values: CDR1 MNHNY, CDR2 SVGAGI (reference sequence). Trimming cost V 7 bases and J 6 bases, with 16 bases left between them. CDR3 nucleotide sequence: TGTGCCAGCACCCCGCATGTACAGACCGAGCAGTACTTC. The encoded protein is CASTPHVQTEQYF.

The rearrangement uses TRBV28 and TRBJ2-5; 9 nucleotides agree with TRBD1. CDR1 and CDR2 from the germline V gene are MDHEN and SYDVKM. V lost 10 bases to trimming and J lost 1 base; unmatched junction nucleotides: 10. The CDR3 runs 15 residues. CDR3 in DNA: TGTGCCATCTCGGGACAGGGAAGGAGCCAAGAGACCCAGTACTTC. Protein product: CAISGQGRSQETQYF. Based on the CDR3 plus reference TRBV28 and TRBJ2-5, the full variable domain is DVKVTQSSRYLVKRTGEKVFLECVQDMDHENMFWYRQDPGLGLRLIYFSYDVKMKEKGDIPEGYSVSREKKERFSLILESASTNQTSMYLCAISGQGRSQETQYFGPGTRLLVL.

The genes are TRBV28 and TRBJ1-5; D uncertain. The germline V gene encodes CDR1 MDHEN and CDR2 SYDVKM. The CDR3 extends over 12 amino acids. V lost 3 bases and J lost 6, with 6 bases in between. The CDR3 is CASSFIGQPQHF. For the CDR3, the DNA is TGTGCCAGCAGTTTTATAGGTCAGCCCCAGCATTTT. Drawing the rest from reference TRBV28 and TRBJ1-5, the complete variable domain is DVKVTQSSRYLVKRTGEKVFLECVQDMDHENMFWYRQDPGLGLRLIYFSYDVKMKEKGDIPEGYSVSREKKERFSLILESASTNQTSMYLCASSFIGQPQHFGDGTRLSIL.

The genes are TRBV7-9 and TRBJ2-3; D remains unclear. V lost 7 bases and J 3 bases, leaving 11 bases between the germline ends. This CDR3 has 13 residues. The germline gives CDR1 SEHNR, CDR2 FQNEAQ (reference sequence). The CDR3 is CASTRLGTDTQYF. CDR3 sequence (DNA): TGTGCCAGCACCCGTTTGGGGACAGATACGCAGTATTTT. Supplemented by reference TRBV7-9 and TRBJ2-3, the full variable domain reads DTGVSQNPRHKITKRGQNVTFRCDPISEHNRLYWYRQTLGQGPEFLTYFQNEAQLEKSRLLSDRFSAERPKGSFSTLEIQRTEQGDSAMYLCASTRLGTDTQYFGPGTRLTVL.

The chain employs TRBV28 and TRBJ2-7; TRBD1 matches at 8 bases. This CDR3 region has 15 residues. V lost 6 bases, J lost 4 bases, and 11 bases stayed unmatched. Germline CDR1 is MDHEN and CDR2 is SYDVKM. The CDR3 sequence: CASSLQGAVGYEQYF. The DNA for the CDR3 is TGTGCCAGCAGCCTTCAGGGGGCAGTGGGTTACGAGCAGTACTTC.

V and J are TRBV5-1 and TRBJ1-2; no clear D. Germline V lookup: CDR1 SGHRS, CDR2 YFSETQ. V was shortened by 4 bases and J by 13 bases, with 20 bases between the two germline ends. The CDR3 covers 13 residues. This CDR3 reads CASSPGSRDGGTF. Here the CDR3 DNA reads TGCGCCAGCAGCCCCGGCTCAAGAGATGGCGGCACCTTC. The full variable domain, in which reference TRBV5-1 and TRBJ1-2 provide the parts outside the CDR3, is KAGVTQTPRYLIKTRGQQVTLSCSPISGHRSVSWYQQTPGQGLQFLFEYFSETQRNKGNFPGRFSGRQFSNSRSEMNVSTLELGDSALYLCASSPGSRDGGTFGSGTRLTVV.

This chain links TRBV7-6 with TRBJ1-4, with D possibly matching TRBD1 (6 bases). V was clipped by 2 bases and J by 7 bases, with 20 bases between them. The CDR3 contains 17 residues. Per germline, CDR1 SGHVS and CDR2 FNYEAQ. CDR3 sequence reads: CASSLQSPGGGFEKLFF. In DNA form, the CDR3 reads TGTGCCAGCAGCTTACAGTCTCCGGGGGGCGGTTTTGAAAAACTGTTTTTT.

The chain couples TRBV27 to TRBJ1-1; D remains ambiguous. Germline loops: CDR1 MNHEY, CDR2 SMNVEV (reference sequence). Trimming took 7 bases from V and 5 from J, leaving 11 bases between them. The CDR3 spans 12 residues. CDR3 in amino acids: CASKVGETEAFF. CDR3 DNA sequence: TGTGCCAGCAAGGTTGGTGAAACTGAAGCTTTCTTT.

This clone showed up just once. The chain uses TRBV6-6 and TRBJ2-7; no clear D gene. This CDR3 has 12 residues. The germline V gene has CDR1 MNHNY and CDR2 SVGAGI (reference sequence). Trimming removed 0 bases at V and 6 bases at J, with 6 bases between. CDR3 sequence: CASSYSTSEQYF. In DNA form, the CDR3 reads TGTGCCAGCAGTTACTCGACGTCCGAGCAGTACTTC.

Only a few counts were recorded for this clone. Written as DNA, the CDR3 is TGTGCCAGCAGTGAAACGCAGTATAGCAATCAGCCCCAGCATTTT. Protein: CASSETQYSNQPQHF. V is TRBV2 and J is TRBJ1-5; D remains ambiguous. In germline, CDR1 is SNHLY, CDR2 FYNNEI. The CDR3 is 15 residues long. V lost 2 bases, J lost 0 bases, and 8 bases lay in between.

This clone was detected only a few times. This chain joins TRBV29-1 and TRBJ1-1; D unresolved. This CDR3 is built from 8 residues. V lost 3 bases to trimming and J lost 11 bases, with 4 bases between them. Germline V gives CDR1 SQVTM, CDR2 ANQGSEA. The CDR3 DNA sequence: TGCAGCGTTGATGTTGCTTTCTTT. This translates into CSVDVAFF.

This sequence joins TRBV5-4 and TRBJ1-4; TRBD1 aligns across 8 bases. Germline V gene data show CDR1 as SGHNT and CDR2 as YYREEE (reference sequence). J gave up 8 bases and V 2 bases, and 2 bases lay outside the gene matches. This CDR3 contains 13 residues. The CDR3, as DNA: TGTGCCAGCAGCTTTGACAGGGGCGAAAAACTGTTTTTT. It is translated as CASSFDRGEKLFF.

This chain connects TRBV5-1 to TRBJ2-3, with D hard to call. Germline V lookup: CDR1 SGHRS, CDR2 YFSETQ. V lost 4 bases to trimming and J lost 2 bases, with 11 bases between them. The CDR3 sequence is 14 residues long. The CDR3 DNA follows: TGCGCCAGCAGCATATCTCCGGACACAGATACGCAGTATTTT. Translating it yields CASSISPDTDTQYF.

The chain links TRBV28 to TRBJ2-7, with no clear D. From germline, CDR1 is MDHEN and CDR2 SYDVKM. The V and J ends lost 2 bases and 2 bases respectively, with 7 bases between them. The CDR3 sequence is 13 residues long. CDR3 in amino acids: CASSLAPTYEQYF. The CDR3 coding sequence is TGTGCCAGCAGTTTAGCCCCGACCTACGAGCAGTACTTC. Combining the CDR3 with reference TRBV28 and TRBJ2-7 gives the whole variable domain DVKVTQSSRYLVKRTGEKVFLECVQDMDHENMFWYRQDPGLGLRLIYFSYDVKMKEKGDIPEGYSVSREKKERFSLILESASTNQTSMYLCASSLAPTYEQYFGPGTRLTVT.